Reported below is one T cell receptor beta chain. Its cognate antigen has yet to be identified. The record has no base qualities; no much larger clone is one base away. Including cysteine and phenylalanine, the CDR3 has 15 amino acids. The entry retains the CDR3 DNA only, 45 bases that are in frame from base 1. CDR1 and CDR2 were assigned from the germline V gene as SGDLS and YYNGEE. Trimming leaves V shorter by 0 bases and J shorter by 5 bases, with the junction holding 2 bases beyond the gene matches. Genomic DNA was extracted from sorted cells for sequencing of the TCRbeta CDR3 region. The immunoSEQ Assay was used for sequencing of TCRbeta CDR3 regions. TCRdb stores this immuneACCESS table with in-frame sequences only. Part of the clones is absent; in the studies checked, under half of the shortfall reflects unresolved V genes, and no reason is known for the rest. In all, the sample holds about 42,000 clones, and 75% to 90% of those were seen once. Of the sample, approximately 6% falls within the top ten clones.

Patients with a history of autoimmune disease or receiving systemic immunosuppression were excluded from the trial. Peripheral blood for TCR sequencing was collected from all dose cohorts at baseline, on cycle 4 day 1, and on cycle 7 day 1. Samples came from an open-label, multicenter, first-in-human phase I dose-escalation trial of ivuxolimab. Adults with locally advanced or metastatic head and neck squamous cell, hepatocellular, melanoma or renal cell carcinoma were enrolled in the trial. Before TCR sequencing, CD4+ T cells and CD8+ T cells were sorted from peripheral blood as separate populations. This sample stems from a study of OX40 agonist ivuxolimab in advanced cancers. With regard to the full study: The costimulatory receptor OX40 (CD134) was targeted by ivuxolimab, a fully human IgG2 agonistic monoclonal antibody. Peripheral TCRbeta sequencing aimed to test whether ivuxolimab altered TCR sequence diversity and caused clonal T-cell expansion. Patients were allowed to have had prior anti-PD-1, anti-PD-L1 or anti-CTLA-4 therapy, and 40% to 45% of the dose-escalation patients had been treated with checkpoint inhibitors. Intravenous ivuxolimab was administered to patients every 2 weeks at six dose levels: 0.01, 0.1, 0.3, 1.5, 3 and 10 mg/kg. The paper covers the monotherapy dose-escalation part of the phase I ivuxolimab trial, which included N ≈ 52 patients. Partial responses were achieved by three dose-escalation patients, of whom one had hepatocellular carcinoma and two had cutaneous melanoma. Of the roughly 54 patients in dose escalation, 19 had hepatocellular carcinoma, some 15 had melanoma, 9 had renal cell carcinoma and 9 had head and neck cancer. The dose-escalation cohort was 82.7% male with a mean age of about 60 years, ranging from roughly 23 to 90.

General conclusions and limits of the study: Low levels of normalized T-cell clonal expansion were also seen in some patients who did not respond. In the 0.1-3.0 mg/kg groups, partial responders had among the lowest normalized peripheral clonal expansion, particularly in CD8+ T cells. Which antigens the clonally expanded peripheral T cells were specific for was not determined. After ivuxolimab, more expanded clones were found on average in CD8+ T cells than in CD4+ T cells. At doses from 0.1 to 3.0 mg/kg, clonal expansion was seen in both CD4+ and CD8+ blood T cells between baseline and week 6.

The TCR comes from an adult with an advanced solid tumor such as melanoma, head and neck, liver or kidney cancer. The source material was CD4+ or CD8+ T cells sorted from blood, sampled in a trial of the OX40 agonist ivuxolimab. This chain is built from TRBV9 and TRBJ2-4, with 10 bases aligning to TRBD1. The CDR3 is CASSVGGQGQNIQYF. The nucleotide sequence is TGTGCCAGCAGCGTAGGGGGACAGGGGCAAAACATTCAGTACTTC.